The 19 T cell receptor beta chains presented below share a single source sample, sequenced in a study of cytomegalovirus exposure and HLA in healthy donors. PCR involved 60 Vbeta and 13 Jbeta primers. Clones were read by immunoSEQ multiplex PCR, and TCRdb kept only the in-frame ones, dropping some. The sample shows about 140,000 clones, around 85% of them seen only once. The sample taken for sequencing was PBMCs. The receptors originated from a man aged 35-49 years in good health and CMV-seropositive.

As regards this clone: This sample includes further DNA sequences coding for the same CDR3. CDR3 residues: CASSASGRNTEAFF. The CDR3 DNA sequence: TGTGCCAGCAGCGCATCCGGGAGGAACACTGAAGCTTTCTTT. The chain links TRBV7-9 to TRBJ1-1; D gene ambiguous. This CDR3 region has 14 residues. Trimming removed 5 bases from V and 1 base from J, with 11 bases in between. Germline assignment: CDR1 SEHNR and CDR2 FQNEAQ (reference sequence).

This clone was picked up one time. At one end the junction does not follow the germline gene, possibly because of a read error. Other DNA sequences in this sample translate to the same CDR3. The V gene is TRBV7-9, the J gene TRBJ1-1, with D possibly being TRBD1 (5 bases). Germline assignment: CDR1 SEHNR and CDR2 FQNEAQ (reference sequence). CDR3 length equals 13 residues. CDR3 DNA: TGTTCCAGCAGCTCCCAGGGGAACACTGAAGCTTTCTTT. It codes for CSSSSQGNTEAFF.

The genes are TRBV4-2 and TRBJ1-1; unclear D gene. The V gene lost 4 bases and the J gene lost 1 base, with 13 bases spanning the gap. CDR1 LGHNA and CDR2 YNFKEQ come from the germline V gene. This CDR3 has 15 amino acids. In DNA, the CDR3 is TGTGCCAGCAGCCTCCCCGGGGTGGGGAACACTGAAGCTTTCTTT. Translation gives CASSLPGVGNTEAFF.

The chain joins TRBV7-9 to TRBJ1-1, with D maybe TRBD1 (5 bases). This CDR3 has 15 amino acids. V lost 6 bases to trimming and J lost 1 base, with 15 bases between them. The V gene's germline CDR1 is SEHNR and CDR2 FQNEAQ (reference sequence). CDR3 protein: CASRFWGGSNTEAFF. The CDR3 nucleotides are TGTGCCAGCAGATTCTGGGGGGGGTCGAACACTGAAGCTTTCTTT.

The rearrangement joins TRBV20-1 to TRBJ2-1; D is perhaps TRBD1 (6 bases). The CDR3 is 11 amino acids. V lost 3 bases, J lost 7 bases, and 7 bases lay in between. In germline, CDR1 is DFQATT, CDR2 SNEGSKA (reference sequence). For the CDR3, the DNA is TGCAGTGCTAGGGACAGAAATGAGCAGTTCTTC. Protein product: CSARDRNEQFF.

The J gene is TRBJ1-5, the V gene TRBV27; D ambiguous. V was pared by 3 bases and J by 0 bases, with 9 bases between. CDR3 length: 15 residues. Germline values: CDR1 MNHEY, CDR2 SMNVEV (reference sequence). The CDR3 protein is CASSFRRNSNQPQHF. The CDR3 nucleotides are TGTGCCAGCAGTTTCAGGAGGAATAGCAATCAGCCCCAGCATTTT.

The V call is TRBV10-3, the J call TRBJ2-7; 9 nucleotides align to TRBD1. The V and J ends lost 1 base and 5 bases, in that order; junction bases with no gene match: 3. Germline assignment: CDR1 ENHRY and CDR2 SYGVKD. CDR3 size: 14 residues. The CDR3 DNA sequence: TGTGCCATCAGTGAGTGGGGACAGGGTGACGAGCAGTACTTC. Its protein is CAISEWGQGDEQYF.

The chain has TRBV18 and TRBJ2-1, with D possibly TRBD2 on 5 matching bases. V was cut by 0 bases and J by 0 bases, with 12 bases left in between. CDR1 is KGHSH, CDR2 LQKENI, per germline. The CDR3 sequence is 17 residues long. CDR3 in amino acids: CASSPPLRASSYNEQFF. The CDR3 DNA is TGTGCCAGCTCACCACCATTGAGGGCTAGCTCCTACAATGAGCAGTTCTTC.

A word on this clone: The sample contains more than one DNA sequence encoding this CDR3. The chain employs TRBV29-1 and TRBJ1-3; D call uncertain. The V end was cut by 0 bases, the J end by 0 bases, with 6 bases between. The CDR3 loop spans 14 amino acids. Per the germline V gene, CDR1 is SQVTM and CDR2 is ANQGSEA. CDR3 nucleotides: TGCAGCGTTGAAGATTCGCGCTCTGGAAACACCATATATTTT. Translation gives CSVEDSRSGNTIYF.

The gene calls are TRBV7-9 and TRBJ2-2; D perhaps matches TRBD1 (7 bases). The germline V gene has CDR1 SEHNR and CDR2 FQNEAQ (reference sequence). The CDR3 is 15 amino acids. V lost 5 bases and J lost 5, with 15 bases in between. The CDR3 loop reads CASSQVTGRTGELFF. The CDR3 DNA sequence: TGTGCCAGCAGCCAAGTGACAGGGAGGACCGGGGAGCTGTTTTTT.

This chain connects TRBV4-3 to TRBJ2-7; 7 nucleotides line up with TRBD1. This CDR3 comprises 14 residues. V gave up 3 bases and J gave up 0 bases; unmatched junction bases: 2. The germline V gene has CDR1 LGHNA and CDR2 YSLEER. For the CDR3, the DNA is TGCGCCAGCAGCCAGGGGGACAGCTCCTACGAGCAGTACTTC. Translating it yields CASSQGDSSYEQYF.

The gene calls are TRBV15 and TRBJ2-5; D gene uncertain. Germline V gene data show CDR1 as LNHNV and CDR2 as YYDKDF (reference sequence). This CDR3 contains 16 residues. V was shortened by 6 bases and J by 2 bases, with 19 bases between the two germline ends. In nucleotides, the CDR3 is TGTGCCACCAGTAAAGAGGTTCTCGCGCTGCAAGAGACCCAGTACTTC. Its protein is CATSKEVLALQETQYF. Using reference TRBV15 and TRBJ2-5 for the parts outside the CDR3, the full variable domain is DAMVIQNPRYQVTQFGKPVTLSCSQTLNHNVMYWYQQKSSQAPKLLFHYYDKDFNNEADTPDNFQSRRPNTSFCFLDIRSPGLGDTAMYLCATSKEVLALQETQYFGPGTRLLVL.

This clone was seen more than once but under ten times. V is TRBV11-3 and J is TRBJ1-1; D is possibly TRBD1 (5 bases). The V end lost 1 base, the J end lost 5 bases, and 5 bases lay between the germline ends. CDR1 SGHNT and CDR2 YENEEA come from the germline V gene. This CDR3 is built from 12 residues. CDR3 sequence reads: CASSLAGTEAFF. DNA of the CDR3: TGTGCCAGCAGCTTAGCAGGGACTGAAGCTTTCTTT.

The chain is built from TRBV5-1 and TRBJ2-7, with TRBD1 identical over 7 bases. CDR1 and CDR2 (germline): SGHRS, YFSETQ. The CDR3 spans 14 residues. Trimming cost V 4 bases and J 5 bases; bases outside gene matches: 9. Here the CDR3 DNA reads TGCGCCAGCAGCGATCCACAGGGGTCCCACGAGCAGTACTTC. It yields the protein CASSDPQGSHEQYF.

The chain uses TRBV5-1 and TRBJ2-1; 9 bases match TRBD2. Germline values: CDR1 SGHRS, CDR2 YFSETQ. Trimming at V came to 2 bases and at J to 5 bases, leaving 8 bases not matched to a gene. This CDR3 is built from 16 residues. CDR3 sequence reads: CASSLRQAGGNNEQFF. CDR3 coding DNA: TGCGCCAGCAGCTTAAGGCAAGCGGGGGGTAACAATGAGCAGTTCTTC.

This clone came up a few times. The chain couples TRBV5-1 to TRBJ2-5, with TRBD2 matching 7 bases. J gave up 0 bases and V 4 bases, and 15 bases lay outside the gene matches. Germline CDR1 reads SGHRS; CDR2 reads YFSETQ. This CDR3 has 18 amino acids. DNA for the CDR3: TGCGCCAGCAGCCCAGGCGGAGCGGGGACGACATACCAAGAGACCCAGTACTTC. Its protein product is CASSPGGAGTTYQETQYF.

The rearrangement joins TRBV30 to TRBJ1-2, with 7 bases lining up with TRBD1. Per germline, CDR1 GTSNPN and CDR2 SVGIG (reference sequence). J lost 4 bases, V lost 3 bases, and 8 bases had no gene match. This CDR3 is 14 amino acids long. The CDR3 here is CAWSPGGPGYGYTF. CDR3 sequence (DNA): TGTGCCTGGAGCCCAGGGGGTCCTGGCTATGGCTACACCTTC.

The J gene is TRBJ2-2, the V gene TRBV6-5; 7 positions match TRBD2. The junction had 1 base not matched to a gene; V was cut back by 6 bases and J by 6 bases. Germline CDR1 MNHEY, CDR2 SVGAGI. This CDR3 is built from 12 residues. CDR3 in DNA: TGTGCCAGCAGACGGGGGGCCGGGGAGCTGTTTTTT. The encoded protein is CASRRGAGELFF.

Comment on this clone: This specimen includes other DNA sequences encoding the same CDR3. V usage is TRBV6-5 and J usage is TRBJ2-7; D uncertain. V dropped 0 bases and J dropped 1 base, with 10 bases sitting between them. Germline-derived CDR1 and CDR2 are MNHEY and SVGAGI. CDR3 length: 15 amino acids. CDR3 loop: CASSYSWQLSYEQYF. In DNA, the CDR3 is TGTGCCAGCAGTTACTCTTGGCAATTATCCTACGAGCAGTACTTC.